Below, 29 T cell receptor beta chains from the same sample are listed, as sequenced in a study of naive and memory T cell subsets (dated by TCRdb to about 2017). The method behind the library was UMI-ligation and nested PCR. This sample was sequenced with an Illumina MiSeq. An equimolar mix of two oligonucleotides covering both TRBC1 and TRBC2 was used as the beta constant-region primer. Four rounds of PCR, combining the SP2 primer with nested alpha and beta constant-region primers, were used to amplify the ligated cDNA. Using fastp at Q25 and MiXCR, TCRdb reprocessed the public reads and kept productive beta chains. Entries that share a CDR3 protein sequence are merged under the most common genes and DNA. A total of around 110,000 distinct CDR3 sequences appear in this sample, approximately 37% of them only once. Roughly 0.9% of the sample belongs to the ten largest clones. The sample was central memory CD4+ T cells from blood. In the paper's terms, the cell subset or site label means: central memory, CD45RA- CD27+. All receptors come from a human donor in good health.

This chain connects TRBV9 to TRBJ2-1, with D unclear. The CDR3 runs to 11 residues. Germline CDR1 is SGDLS and CDR2 is YYNGEE. Deletions cut 0 bases from V and 13 bases from J, with 8 bases between. CDR3 sequence reads: CASSVGNVQFF. The DNA of the CDR3 is TGTGCCAGCAGCGTAGGTAATGTACAGTTCTTC. The full variable domain, its missing parts supplied by reference TRBV9 and TRBJ2-1, is DSGVTQTPKHLITATGQRVTLRCSPRSGDLSVYWYQQSLDQGLQFLIQYYNGEERAKGNILERFSAQQFPDLHSELNLSSLELGDSALYFCASSVGNVQFFGPGTRLTVL.

This clonotype was counted ten times or more. The rearrangement joins TRBV7-2 to TRBJ2-3, with D unclear. Germline CDR1 is SGHTA and CDR2 is FQGNSA. The germline V and J ends were trimmed by 5 bases and 5 bases, with 11 bases remaining between them. This CDR3 region has 13 residues. The CDR3: CASSPPGRDTQYF. CDR3 bases: TGTGCCAGCAGCCCCCCAGGCCGAGATACGCAGTATTTT.

The J gene is TRBJ2-5, the V gene TRBV2; TRBD2 matches 7 bases. Germline CDR1 reads SNHLY; CDR2 reads FYNNEI. This CDR3 has 15 amino acids. V was clipped by 4 bases and J by 4 bases; unmatched bases: 9. CDR3 in amino acids: CASSAGGGSRETQYF. The CDR3 bases are TGTGCCAGCAGTGCTGGTGGCGGGAGTCGAGAGACCCAGTACTTC.

This clonotype was recorded only once. The CDR3 loop reads CASSLMGTANTGELFF. CDR3 coding DNA: TGCGCCAGCAGCCTGATGGGGACTGCCAACACCGGGGAGCTGTTTTTT. This chain connects TRBV5-1 to TRBJ2-2; possibly TRBD2 for D (6 bases). Per the germline V gene, CDR1 is SGHRS and CDR2 is YFSETQ. The CDR3 is 16 amino acids. Between the trimmed V and J ends, which lost 4 bases and 2 bases, there was a span of 15 bases. The full variable domain, rest sourced from reference TRBV5-1 and TRBJ2-2, is KAGVTQTPRYLIKTRGQQVTLSCSPISGHRSVSWYQQTPGQGLQFLFEYFSETQRNKGNFPGRFSGRQFSNSRSEMNVSTLELGDSALYLCASSLMGTANTGELFFGEGSRLTVL.

This clonotype showed up just a few times. The chain couples TRBV14 to TRBJ2-2; D remains unclear. V lost 0 bases and J lost 5, with 4 bases in between. The CDR3 covers 13 residues. Germline V gene data show CDR1 as SGHDN and CDR2 as FVKESK. CDR3 DNA sequence: TGTGCCAGCAGCCAAGATCGGACCGGGGAGCTGTTTTTT. Residues: CASSQDRTGELFF. The complete variable domain, with remaining parts taken from reference TRBV14 and TRBJ2-2, reads EAGVTQFPSHSVIEKGQTVTLRCDPISGHDNLYWYRRVMGKEIKFLLHFVKESKQDESGMPNNRFLAERTGGTYSTLKVQPAELEDSGVYFCASSQDRTGELFFGEGSRLTVL.

V gene TRBV9 combines with J gene TRBJ2-1, with TRBD2 identical over 12 bases. CDR1 SGDLS and CDR2 YYNGEE come from the germline V gene. The CDR3 is 15 amino acids. The V and J ends lost 2 bases and 8 bases, in that order; junction bases with no gene match: 5. The CDR3 DNA reads as TGTGCCAGCAGCGTTTCGACTAGCGGGAGTGATGAGCAGTTCTTC. This gives the protein CASSVSTSGSDEQFF.

At least ten counts were recorded for this clonotype. The genes are TRBV10-3 and TRBJ2-1, with a weak D call TRBD1 (6 bases). The CDR3 consists of 13 residues. Trimming stripped 5 bases from V and 5 bases from J, with 10 bases between. The V gene's germline CDR1 is ENHRY and CDR2 SYGVKD. The CDR3 nucleotides are TGTGCCATCAGTTACGGGACAAACAATGAGCAGTTCTTC. It encodes CAISYGTNNEQFF.

The chain recombines TRBV6-6 with TRBJ1-1, with TRBD1 as a possible D gene (5 bases). Germline CDR1 reads MNHNY; CDR2 reads SVGAGI (reference sequence). The V end was cut by 2 bases, the J end by 0 bases, with 16 bases between. The length of the CDR3 is 17 residues. The CDR3 reads CASSYLPRGSMNTEAFF. CDR3 DNA: TGTGCCAGCAGTTACCTTCCCCGGGGCAGTATGAACACTGAAGCTTTCTTT.

This chain links TRBV5-1 with TRBJ2-3; TRBD2 matches 8 bases. The germline V gene has CDR1 SGHRS and CDR2 YFSETQ. The CDR3 loop spans 17 amino acids. V shed 4 bases and J 2 bases; nucleotides not matched to a gene: 12. As DNA, the CDR3 is TGCGCCAGCAGCCCGAGGGGCGGGAGGAAGGTCACAGATACGCAGTATTTT. Its translation: CASSPRGGRKVTDTQYF.

In its sample, this clonotype was seen a few times. The rearrangement links TRBV4-1 to TRBJ2-7; TRBD2 matches 9 bases. CDR1 MGHRA and CDR2 YSYEKL come from the germline V gene. Trimming removed 3 bases from V and 2 bases from J; junction bases left unmatched: 8. There are 16 residues in the CDR3. CDR3 protein: CASSQAATSGPYEQYF. The CDR3 DNA reads TGCGCCAGCAGCCAGGCGGCGACTAGCGGTCCCTACGAGCAGTACTTC.

The chain carries TRBV5-6 and TRBJ2-1; 12 bases align to TRBD2. The CDR3 spans 16 residues. The J segment lost 8 bases and the V segment lost 0 bases, leaving 6 bases of the junction unmatched. Germline lookup yields CDR1 SGHDT and CDR2 YYEEEE. CDR3 amino acids: CASSLETSGSLHEQFF. The CDR3 nucleotides are TGTGCCAGCAGCTTGGAGACTAGCGGGAGTCTACATGAGCAGTTCTTC.

DNA for the CDR3: TGTGCCAGCAGCCAAGGGCCGGGACTGGATCAAGAGACCCAGTACTTC. Amino acid sequence: CASSQGPGLDQETQYF. J is TRBJ2-5 and V is TRBV14, with D possibly being TRBD2 (6 bases). Germline loops: CDR1 SGHDN, CDR2 FVKESK. The V gene lost 1 base and the J gene lost 2 bases, with 14 bases spanning the gap. The CDR3 runs to 16 residues.

This clonotype was counted many times. This chain links TRBV28 with TRBJ2-1; no definite D call. Germline V gives CDR1 MDHEN, CDR2 SYDVKM. There are 15 residues in the CDR3. Trimming left V 2 bases short and J 0 bases short, with 8 bases between. The CDR3 nucleotides are TGTGCCAGCAGTTTACGCGTTAGCTCCTACAATGAGCAGTTCTTC. It yields the protein CASSLRVSSYNEQFF. Together with reference TRBV28 and TRBJ2-1, the CDR3 gives the full variable domain: DVKVTQSSRYLVKRTGEKVFLECVQDMDHENMFWYRQDPGLGLRLIYFSYDVKMKEKGDIPEGYSVSREKKERFSLILESASTNQTSMYLCASSLRVSSYNEQFFGPGTRLTVL.

This clonotype has only a few counts. The rearrangement uses TRBV14 and TRBJ2-2; weak D call: TRBD1 (5 bases). Germline loops: CDR1 SGHDN, CDR2 FVKESK. The CDR3 sequence is 14 residues long. V shed 4 bases and J shed 6 bases, with 12 bases lying between them. CDR3 loop: CASSPKGRSGELFF. The CDR3, as DNA: TGTGCCAGCAGCCCGAAGGGGCGCTCCGGGGAGCTGTTTTTT.

The V call is TRBV14, the J call TRBJ2-7; TRBD2 is a possible D gene (5 bases). Per the germline V gene, CDR1 is SGHDN and CDR2 is FVKESK. The V end lost 0 bases, the J end lost 6 bases, and 9 bases lay between the germline ends. CDR3 length equals 13 residues. CDR3 DNA: TGTGCCAGCAGCCAAGATATGGACTCCGAGCAGTACTTC. Encoded protein: CASSQDMDSEQYF.

J is TRBJ2-2 and V is TRBV18; TRBD2 matches 7 bases. CDR3 length equals 15 residues. Looked up from germline, CDR1 is KGHSH and CDR2 is LQKENI. Trimming removed 2 bases from V and 4 bases from J; junction bases left unmatched: 4. In DNA, the CDR3 is TGTGCCAGCTCACCAGCGCTAGCGGTCACCGGGGAGCTGTTTTTT. Protein: CASSPALAVTGELFF.

The chain combines TRBV11-2 with TRBJ2-5; D uncertain. The CDR3 totals 14 residues. The V gene lost 5 bases and the J gene lost 1 base, with 11 bases spanning the gap. Germline CDR1 reads SGHAT; CDR2 reads FQNNGV. CDR3 coding DNA: TGTGCCAGCAGCCCGTCCTTTTCCCAAGAGACCCAGTACTTC. Residues: CASSPSFSQETQYF. Using reference TRBV11-2 and TRBJ2-5 for the parts outside the CDR3, the full variable domain is EAGVAQSPRYKIIEKRQSVAFWCNPISGHATLYWYQQILGQGPKLLIQFQNNGVVDDSQLPKDRFSAERLKGVDSTLKIQPAKLEDSAVYLCASSPSFSQETQYFGPGTRLLVL.

Ten or more counts support this clonotype. This chain uses TRBV20-1 with TRBJ2-3; 12 bases fit TRBD2. This CDR3 spans 15 amino acids. Germline V gene data show CDR1 as DFQATT and CDR2 as SNEGSKA (reference sequence). With 2 bases clipped from V and 4 bases from J, the junction kept 4 bases outside the gene matches. The CDR3 DNA sequence: TGCAGTGCTAGAAAGACTAGCGGGAGATCAGATACGCAGTATTTT. Translated, it gives CSARKTSGRSDTQYF.

Written as DNA, the CDR3 is TGTGCCAGCACCTTCGAGGGCGTAAACTATGGCTACACCTTC. This gives the protein CASTFEGVNYGYTF. The J gene is TRBJ1-2, the V gene TRBV7-9; D unclear. This CDR3 has 14 residues. The V gene lost 7 bases and the J gene lost 2 bases, with 14 bases spanning the gap. The germline V gene has CDR1 SEHNR and CDR2 FQNEAQ (reference sequence). The full variable domain, its missing parts supplied by reference TRBV7-9 and TRBJ1-2, is DTGVSQNPRHKITKRGQNVTFRCDPISEHNRLYWYRQTLGQGPEFLTYFQNEAQLEKSRLLSDRFSAERPKGSFSTLEIQRTEQGDSAMYLCASTFEGVNYGYTFGSGTRLTVV.

The gene calls are TRBV30 and TRBJ2-1; a possible D gene is TRBD2 (5 bases). CDR3 length: 14 residues. Trimming removed 2 bases from V and 7 bases from J, with 15 bases in between. Germline V gene sequence: CDR1 GTSNPN, CDR2 SVGIG (reference sequence). CDR3 coding DNA: TGTGCCTGGAGTCGCCTAGCTCAAGTTAATGAGCAGTTCTTC. It yields the protein CAWSRLAQVNEQFF.

The V gene is TRBV20-1, the J gene TRBJ2-1, with TRBD2 as a possible D gene (5 bases). With 0 bases removed from V and 0 bases from J, the gap between germline ends came to 9 bases. There are 15 residues in the CDR3. Germline V gene data show CDR1 as DFQATT and CDR2 as SNEGSKA (reference sequence). CDR3 amino acids: CSARDWRASYNEQFF. The CDR3 DNA sequence: TGCAGTGCTAGAGATTGGCGGGCCTCCTACAATGAGCAGTTCTTC.

For the CDR3, the DNA is TGTGCCAGTAGCCGCTCTAGCGGGAGTATGACCTACAATGAGCAGTTCTTC. Encoded protein: CASSRSSGSMTYNEQFF. This chain links TRBV19 with TRBJ2-1; 10 bases agree with TRBD2. This CDR3 has 17 residues. Germline V gene data show CDR1 as LNHDA and CDR2 as SQIVND (reference sequence). Losses at the gene ends were 6 bases for V and 2 bases for J; bases not matched to a gene: 10. Full variable domain (outside the CDR3, taken from reference TRBV19 and TRBJ2-1): DGGITQSPKYLFRKEGQNVTLSCEQNLNHDAMYWYRQDPGQGLRLIYYSQIVNDFQKGDIAEGYSVSREKKESFPLTVTSAQKNPTAFYLCASSRSSGSMTYNEQFFGPGTRLTVL.

There are a few counts of this clonotype. V is TRBV29-1 and J is TRBJ2-1, with D maybe TRBD1 (6 bases). The CDR3 runs 15 residues. Deletions cut 6 bases from V and 5 bases from J, with 20 bases between. CDR1 is SQVTM and CDR2 is ANQGSEA in the germline V gene. The CDR3 sequence: CSVQLPPGGHNEQFF. The CDR3 coding sequence is TGCAGCGTGCAATTACCACCTGGGGGCCACAATGAGCAGTTCTTC.

This chain links TRBV7-3 with TRBJ1-1, with D possibly TRBD1 on 6 matching bases. Deletions cut 4 bases from V and 5 bases from J, with 17 bases between. CDR3 length: 15 amino acids. Germline loops: CDR1 SGHTA, CDR2 FQGTGA. The CDR3 sequence is CASSSAQTGGTEAFF. CDR3 DNA sequence: TGTGCCAGCAGCTCTGCTCAGACAGGCGGGACTGAAGCTTTCTTT.

This clonotype was seen a handful of times. The CDR3 bases are TGTGCCAGCCGTAGGACAAAGGACACTGAAGCTTTCTTT. This codes for CASRRTKDTEAFF. V usage is TRBV7-3 and J usage is TRBJ1-1; D perhaps matches TRBD1 (5 bases). V was shortened by 8 bases and J by 3 bases, with 13 bases between the two germline ends. The CDR3 spans 13 residues. Germline V gives CDR1 SGHTA, CDR2 FQGTGA.

This chain connects TRBV7-2 to TRBJ2-5; D not certain. V lost 0 bases to trimming and J lost 2 bases, with 7 bases between them. The CDR3 is 14 amino acids. CDR1 and CDR2 (germline): SGHTA, FQGNSA. CDR3 region: CASSLAGAQETQYF. The CDR3 DNA reads as TGTGCCAGCAGCTTAGCGGGCGCACAAGAGACCCAGTACTTC.

This chain links TRBV3-1 with TRBJ1-2; D ambiguous. From germline, CDR1 is LGHDT and CDR2 YNNKEL (reference sequence). The germline V and J ends were trimmed by 1 base and 8 bases, with 5 bases remaining between them. There are 11 residues in the CDR3. The CDR3: CASSQGRGYTF. The CDR3 DNA reads as TGTGCCAGCAGCCAAGGGAGGGGCTACACCTTC.

This chain uses TRBV28 with TRBJ2-7; D might be TRBD2 (5 bases). The CDR3 runs 15 residues. The ends were cut back, 2 bases at V and 0 bases at J, with 11 bases in the middle. Germline V gene lookup returns CDR1 MDHEN and CDR2 SYDVKM. The CDR3 sequence: CASSLQKGSSYEQYF. DNA for the CDR3: TGTGCCAGCAGTTTACAGAAAGGGAGCTCCTACGAGCAGTACTTC.

This chain connects TRBV5-1 to TRBJ2-1; perhaps TRBD2 as D (6 bases). There are 15 residues in the CDR3. Germline lookup yields CDR1 SGHRS and CDR2 YFSETQ. The ends were cut back, 3 bases at V and 3 bases at J, with 13 bases in the middle. The CDR3 DNA reads TGCGCCAGCAGCTCGGGGATCGGGGGCTACAATGAGCAGTTCTTC. Translating it yields CASSSGIGGYNEQFF.